This TCR beta chain appears in the sequencing data of a study of shared clonotypes between healthy human individuals. The repertoire was sequenced with immunoSEQ multiplex PCR; TCRdb's copy has only in-frame clones and lacks some. This sample yields under 2.5 million clones, of which around 93% are seen a single time; 0.37% belongs to the top ten. Trimming cost V 3 bases and J 7 bases; bases outside gene matches: 9. The V gene's germline CDR1 is MDHEN and CDR2 SYDVKM. This CDR3 is 15 amino acids long. The sample comprised naive CD4+ T cells from PBMCs. Sample subset: CD45RA+ positively selected. The chain links TRBV28 to TRBJ1-5, with 7 bases matching TRBD1. This clonotype was obtained from a young man in good health. Some clones in this sample may be carry-over from other donors' samples. CDR3 loop: CASSFRTGPKQPQHF. The DNA for the CDR3 is TGTGCCAGCAGTTTTCGGACAGGCCCTAAACAGCCCCAGCATTTT.